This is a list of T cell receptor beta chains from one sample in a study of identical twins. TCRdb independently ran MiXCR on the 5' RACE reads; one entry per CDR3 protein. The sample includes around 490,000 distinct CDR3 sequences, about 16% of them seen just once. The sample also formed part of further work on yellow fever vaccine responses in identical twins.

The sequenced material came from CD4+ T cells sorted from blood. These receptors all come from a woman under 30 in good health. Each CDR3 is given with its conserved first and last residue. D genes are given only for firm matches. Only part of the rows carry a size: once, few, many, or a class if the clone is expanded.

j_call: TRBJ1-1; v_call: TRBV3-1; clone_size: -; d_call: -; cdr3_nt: TGTGCCAGCAGCCAAGATAGTAAATCCGAAGCTTTCTTT; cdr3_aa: CASSQDSKSEAFF
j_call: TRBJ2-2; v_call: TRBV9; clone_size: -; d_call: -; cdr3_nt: TGTGCCAGCAGCGTAGCCCAGGCAGCCACCGGGGAGCTGTTTTTT; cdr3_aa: CASSVAQAATGELFF
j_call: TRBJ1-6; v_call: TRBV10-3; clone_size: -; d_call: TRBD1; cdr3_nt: TGTGCCATCAGAGGGACAGGGGTTAATTCACCCCTCCACTTT; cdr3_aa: CAIRGTGVNSPLHF
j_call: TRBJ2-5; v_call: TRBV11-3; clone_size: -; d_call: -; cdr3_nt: TGTGCCAGCAGCTTGGAGGCTTTCCAAGAGACCCAGTACTTC; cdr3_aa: CASSLEAFQETQYF
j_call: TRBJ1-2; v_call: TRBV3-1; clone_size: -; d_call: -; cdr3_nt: TGTGCCAGCAGCCAAGAGGGAACTTCCTATGGCTACACCTTC; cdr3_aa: CASSQEGTSYGYTF
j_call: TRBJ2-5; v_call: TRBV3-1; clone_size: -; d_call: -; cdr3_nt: TGTGCCAGCAGCCAAGTTAGGACAGGCGGGGGAGAGACCCAGTACTTC; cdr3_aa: CASSQVRTGGGETQYF
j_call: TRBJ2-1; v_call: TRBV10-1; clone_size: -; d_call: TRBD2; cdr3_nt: TGCGCCAGCAGTGAGACAACGACTAGCCTGTTCTTC; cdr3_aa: CASSETTTSLFF
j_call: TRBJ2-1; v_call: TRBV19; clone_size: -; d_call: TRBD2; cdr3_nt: TGTGCCAGTAGTAGACCCCCGAGGACTAGCGGGAGGGACAATGAGCAGTTCTTC; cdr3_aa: CASSRPPRTSGRDNEQFF
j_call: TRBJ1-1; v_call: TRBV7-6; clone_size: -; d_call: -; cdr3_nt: TGTGCCAGCAGCTTAGGGCCAGGGGTGAACACTGAAGCTTTCTTT; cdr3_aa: CASSLGPGVNTEAFF
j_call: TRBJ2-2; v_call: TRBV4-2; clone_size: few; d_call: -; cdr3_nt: TGTGCCAGCAGCCCGGACATCCCGTTTGGGGTACCGAACACCGGGGAGCTGTTTTTT; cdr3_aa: CASSPDIPFGVPNTGELFF
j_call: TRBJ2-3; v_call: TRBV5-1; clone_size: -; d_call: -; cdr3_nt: TGCGCCAGCAGCTCCCAGGGTATTGATACGCAGTATTTT; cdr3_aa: CASSSQGIDTQYF
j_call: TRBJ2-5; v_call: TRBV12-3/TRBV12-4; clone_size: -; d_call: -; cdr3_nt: TGTGCCAGCCAAACCTTAGGAGGAGAGACCCAGTACTTC; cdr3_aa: CASQTLGGETQYF
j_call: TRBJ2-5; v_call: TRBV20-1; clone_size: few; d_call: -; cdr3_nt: TGCAGTGCTTCCCAGACGGTCGGGGAGACCCAGTACTTC; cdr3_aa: CSASQTVGETQYF
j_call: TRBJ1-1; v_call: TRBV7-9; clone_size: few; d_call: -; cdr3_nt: TGTGCCAGCAAGGGACACGCGTCGTCGAACACTGAAGCTTTCTTT; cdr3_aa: CASKGHASSNTEAFF
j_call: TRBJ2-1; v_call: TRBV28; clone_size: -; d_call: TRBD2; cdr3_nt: TGTGCCAGCAGCGTCCTAGCGGGAGGAAACCTATACAATGAGCAGTTCTTC; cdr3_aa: CASSVLAGGNLYNEQFF
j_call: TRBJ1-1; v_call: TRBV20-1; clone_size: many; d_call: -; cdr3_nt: TGCAGTGCTAGTAAGGGGGTGAACACTGAAGCTTTCTTT; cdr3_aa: CSASKGVNTEAFF
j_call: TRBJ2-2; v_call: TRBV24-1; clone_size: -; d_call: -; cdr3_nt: TGTGCCACCAGTGATCCGGGGATAGCCGGGGAGCTGTTTTTT; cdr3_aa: CATSDPGIAGELFF
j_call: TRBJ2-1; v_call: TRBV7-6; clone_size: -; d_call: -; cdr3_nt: TGTGCCAGCAGCTTAGGGTTGGCGACGAGCTCCTACAATGAGCAGTTCTTC; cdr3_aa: CASSLGLATSSYNEQFF
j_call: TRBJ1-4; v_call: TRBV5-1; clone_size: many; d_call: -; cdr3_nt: TGCGCCAGCAGCTTACGGACAGCGAGCGAAAAACTGTTTTTT; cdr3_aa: CASSLRTASEKLFF
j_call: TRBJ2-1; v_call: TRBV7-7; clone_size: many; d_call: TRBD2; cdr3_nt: TGTGCCAGCAGCCCTCGACTAGCGGGGTACAATGAGCAGTTCTTC; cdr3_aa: CASSPRLAGYNEQFF
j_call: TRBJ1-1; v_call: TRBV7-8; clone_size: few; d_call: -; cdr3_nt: TGTGCCAGCAGCTTAACTCTGGGGAGCAAATCTGAAGCTTTCTTT; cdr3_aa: CASSLTLGSKSEAFF
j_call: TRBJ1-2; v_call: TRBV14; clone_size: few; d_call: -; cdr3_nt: TGTGCCAGCAGCCTTTACGCTGGCGGCTACACCTTC; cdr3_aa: CASSLYAGGYTF
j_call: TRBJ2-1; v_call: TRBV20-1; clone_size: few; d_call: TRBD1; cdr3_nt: TGCAGTGCTAGAGCTAGACCGACAGGGATTGAGCAGTTCTTC; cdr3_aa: CSARARPTGIEQFF
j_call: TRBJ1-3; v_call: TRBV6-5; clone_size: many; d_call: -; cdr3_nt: TGTGCCAGCAGTTCAAGACATACCTCTGGAAACACCATATATTTT; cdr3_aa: CASSSRHTSGNTIYF
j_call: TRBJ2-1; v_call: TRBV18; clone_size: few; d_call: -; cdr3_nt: TGTGCCAGCTCACCCGCCCAGGGCTCCTACAATGAGCAGTTCTTC; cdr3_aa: CASSPAQGSYNEQFF
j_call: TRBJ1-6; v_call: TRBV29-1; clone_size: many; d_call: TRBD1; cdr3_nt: TGCAGCGCCACCACGGGACAGGGCCATAATTCACCCCTCCACTTT; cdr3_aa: CSATTGQGHNSPLHF
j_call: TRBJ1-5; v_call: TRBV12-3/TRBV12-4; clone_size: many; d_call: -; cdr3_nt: TGTGCCAGCAGTTTAGCCCCCTCGCCCCAGCATTTT; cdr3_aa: CASSLAPSPQHF
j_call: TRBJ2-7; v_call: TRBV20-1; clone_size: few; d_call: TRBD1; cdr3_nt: TGCAGTGCTCGGGGAGTGACAGGGACGACCTACGAGCAGTACTTC; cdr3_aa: CSARGVTGTTYEQYF
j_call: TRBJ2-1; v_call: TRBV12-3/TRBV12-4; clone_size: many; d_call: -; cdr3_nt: TGTGCCAGCAGTTTCGGGACAAAGGAGTTCTTC; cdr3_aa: CASSFGTKEFF
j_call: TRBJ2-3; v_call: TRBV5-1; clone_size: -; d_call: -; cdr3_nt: TGCGCCAGCAGCTCCGAAGTGGGGGGCACAGATACGCAGTATTTT; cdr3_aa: CASSSEVGGTDTQYF
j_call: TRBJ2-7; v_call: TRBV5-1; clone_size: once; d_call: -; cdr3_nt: TGCGCCAGCAGCTTGGCATTCTGGACAGGGACTTTAGCGGGAGCCTACGAGCAGTACTTC; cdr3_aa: CASSLAFWTGTLAGAYEQYF
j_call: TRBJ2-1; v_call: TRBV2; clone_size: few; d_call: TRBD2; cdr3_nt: TGTGCCGGAGAGGCGGGAGATGGCCCCGATGAGCAGTTCTTC; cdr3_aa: CAGEAGDGPDEQFF
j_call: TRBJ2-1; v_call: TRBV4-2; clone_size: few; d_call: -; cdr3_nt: TGTGCCAGCAGCCAAGTTTACGAGGGAGAGGGGGAAGTGGATGAGCAGTTCTTC; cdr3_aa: CASSQVYEGEGEVDEQFF
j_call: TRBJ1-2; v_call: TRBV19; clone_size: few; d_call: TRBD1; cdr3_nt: TGTGCCAGTACACAGGACAGGGTAATTCCCCTCTATGGCTACACCTTC; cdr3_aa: CASTQDRVIPLYGYTF
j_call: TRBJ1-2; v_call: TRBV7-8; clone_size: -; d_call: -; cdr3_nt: TGTGCCAGCAGCTTAGCAGGGATTATTAACTATGGCTACACCTTC; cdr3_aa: CASSLAGIINYGYTF
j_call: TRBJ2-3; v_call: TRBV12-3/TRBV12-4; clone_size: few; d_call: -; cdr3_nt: TGTGCCTGCGGTAGGGCCACGATTTTGACAGATACGCAGTATTTT; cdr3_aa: CACGRATILTDTQYF
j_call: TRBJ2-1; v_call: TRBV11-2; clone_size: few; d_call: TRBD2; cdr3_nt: TGTGCCAGCAGCATAGGACGGGCGGGAGTCTCTAATGAGCAGTTCTTC; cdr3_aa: CASSIGRAGVSNEQFF